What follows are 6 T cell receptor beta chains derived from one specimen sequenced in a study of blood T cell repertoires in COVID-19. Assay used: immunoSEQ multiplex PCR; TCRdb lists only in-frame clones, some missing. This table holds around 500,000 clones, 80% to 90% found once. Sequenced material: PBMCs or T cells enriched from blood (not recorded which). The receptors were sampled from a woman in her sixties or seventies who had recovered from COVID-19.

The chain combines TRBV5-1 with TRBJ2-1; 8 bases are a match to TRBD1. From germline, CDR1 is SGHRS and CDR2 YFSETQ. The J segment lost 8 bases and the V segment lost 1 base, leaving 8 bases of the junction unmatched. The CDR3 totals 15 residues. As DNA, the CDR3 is TGCGCCAGCAGCTTGAGGCAGGGGGCTTTAGATGAGCAGTTCTTC. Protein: CASSLRQGALDEQFF.

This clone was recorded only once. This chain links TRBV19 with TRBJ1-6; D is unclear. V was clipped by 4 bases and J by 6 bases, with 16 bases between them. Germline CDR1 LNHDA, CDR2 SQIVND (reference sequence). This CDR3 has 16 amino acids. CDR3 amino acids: CASSSNPAVVNSPLHF. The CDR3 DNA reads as TGTGCCAGTAGTAGTAATCCCGCGGTAGTTAATTCACCCCTCCACTTT. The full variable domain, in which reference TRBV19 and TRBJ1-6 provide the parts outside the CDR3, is DGGITQSPKYLFRKEGQNVTLSCEQNLNHDAMYWYRQDPGQGLRLIYYSQIVNDFQKGDIAEGYSVSREKKESFPLTVTSAQKNPTAFYLCASSSNPAVVNSPLHFGNGTRLTVT.

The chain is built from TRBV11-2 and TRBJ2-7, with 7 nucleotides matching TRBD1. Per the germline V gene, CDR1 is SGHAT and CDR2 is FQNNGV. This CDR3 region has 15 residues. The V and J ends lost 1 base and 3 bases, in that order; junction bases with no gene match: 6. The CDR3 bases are TGTGCCAGCAGCTTAGCCGGGACAGATTTCTACGAGCAGTACGTC. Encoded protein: CASSLAGTDFYEQYV.

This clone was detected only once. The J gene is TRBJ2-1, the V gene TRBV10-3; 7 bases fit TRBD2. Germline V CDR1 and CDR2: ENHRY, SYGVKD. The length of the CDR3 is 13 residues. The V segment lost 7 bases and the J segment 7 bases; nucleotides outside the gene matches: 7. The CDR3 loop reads CAITRGEGNEQFF. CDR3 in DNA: TGTGCCATCACCCGAGGGGAGGGTAATGAGCAGTTCTTC.

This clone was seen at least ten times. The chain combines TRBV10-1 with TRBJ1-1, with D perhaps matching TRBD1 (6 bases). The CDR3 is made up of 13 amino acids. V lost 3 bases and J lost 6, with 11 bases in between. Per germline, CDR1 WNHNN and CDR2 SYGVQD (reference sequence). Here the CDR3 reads CASSERQEAEAFF. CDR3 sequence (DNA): TGCGCCAGCAGTGAACGACAGGAGGCTGAAGCTTTCTTT.

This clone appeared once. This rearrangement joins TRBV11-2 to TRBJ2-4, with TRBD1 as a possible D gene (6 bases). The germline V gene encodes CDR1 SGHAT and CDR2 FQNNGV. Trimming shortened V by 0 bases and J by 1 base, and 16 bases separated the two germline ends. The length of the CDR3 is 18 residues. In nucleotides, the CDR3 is TGTGCCAGCAGCTTAGATATTCAGGGGCCGGGGGCCAAAAACATTCAGTACTTC. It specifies CASSLDIQGPGAKNIQYF.